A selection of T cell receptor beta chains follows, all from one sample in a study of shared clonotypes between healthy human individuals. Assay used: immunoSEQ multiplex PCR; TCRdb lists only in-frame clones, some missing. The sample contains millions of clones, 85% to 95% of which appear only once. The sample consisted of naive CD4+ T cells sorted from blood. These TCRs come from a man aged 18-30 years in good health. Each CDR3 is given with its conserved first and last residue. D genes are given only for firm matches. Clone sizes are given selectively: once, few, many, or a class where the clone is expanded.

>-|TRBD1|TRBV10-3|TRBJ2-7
CAAGGGQGLEQYF
TGTGCCGCTGGTGGAGGACAGGGTCTCGAGCAGTACTTC
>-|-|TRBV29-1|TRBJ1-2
CSAGRLQGGGGYTF
TGCAGCGCTGGAAGGCTCCAGGGAGGAGGTGGCTACACCTTC
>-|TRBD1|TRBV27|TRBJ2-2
CASTGGFTGELFF
TGTGCCAGCACAGGGGGCTTCACCGGGGAGCTGTTTTTT
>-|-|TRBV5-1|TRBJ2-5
CASSYGEGGGGQETQYF
TGCGCCAGCAGCTATGGGGAAGGAGGGGGAGGCCAAGAGACCCAGTACTTC
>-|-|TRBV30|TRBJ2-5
CAWSGGAKGQETQYF
TGTGCCTGGAGTGGGGGAGCGAAAGGGCAAGAGACCCAGTACTTC
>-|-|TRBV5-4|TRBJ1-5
CASSSHRQGTQHF
TGTGCCAGCAGCTCACATCGGCAAGGGACTCAGCATTTT
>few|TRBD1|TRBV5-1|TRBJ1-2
CASSLGQGNYGYTF
TGCGCCAGCAGCTTGGGACAGGGGAACTATGGCTACACCTTC
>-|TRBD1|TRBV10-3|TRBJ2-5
CAISEKGQGSQETQYF
TGTGCCATCAGTGAGAAGGGACAGGGTTCCCAAGAGACCCAGTACTTC
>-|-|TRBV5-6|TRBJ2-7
CASSLVWSSYEQYF
TGTGCCAGCAGCTTGGTGTGGAGCTCCTACGAGCAGTACTTC
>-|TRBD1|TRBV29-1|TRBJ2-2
CSADRGYTGELFF
TGCAGCGCGGACAGGGGATACACCGGGGAGCTGTTTTTT
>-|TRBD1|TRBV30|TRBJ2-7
CAWSGGQGNLYLSREQYF
TGTGCCTGGAGTGGGGGACAGGGGAATCTCTATTTGTCTCGCGAGCAGTACTTC
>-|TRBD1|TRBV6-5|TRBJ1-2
CASSYSGTANYGYTF
TGTGCCAGCAGTTATTCCGGGACAGCCAACTATGGCTACACCTTC
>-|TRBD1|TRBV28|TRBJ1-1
CASSTQGEMMNTEAFF
TGTGCCAGCAGCACACAGGGGGAAATGATGAACACTGAAGCTTTCTTT
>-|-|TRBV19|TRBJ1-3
CASRTSGNTIYF
TGTGCCAGTAGAACATCTGGAAACACCATATATTTT
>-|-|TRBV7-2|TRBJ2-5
CASSLSSAQETQYF
TGTGCCAGCAGCCTCAGCAGCGCCCAAGAGACCCAGTACTTC
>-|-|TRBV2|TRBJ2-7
CASSVVRGASYEQYF
TGTGCCAGCAGTGTGGTTCGGGGGGCGTCCTACGAGCAGTACTTC
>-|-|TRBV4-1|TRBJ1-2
CASSRGEGGVNYGYTF
TGCGCCAGCAGCCGCGGGGAGGGGGGAGTAAACTATGGCTACACCTTC
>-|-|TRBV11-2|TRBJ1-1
CATRGEGNTEAFF
TGTGCCACCCGGGGGGAGGGGAACACTGAAGCTTTCTTT
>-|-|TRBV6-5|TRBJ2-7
CASSYSLQGPDEQYF
TGTGCCAGCAGTTACTCGTTACAGGGACCGGACGAGCAGTACTTC
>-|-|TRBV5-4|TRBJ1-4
CASSLSGGEKLFF
TGTGCCAGCAGCCTGTCCGGCGGTGAAAAACTGTTTTTT
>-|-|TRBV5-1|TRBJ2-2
CASSYPDPNTGELFF
TGCGCCAGCAGCTACCCGGACCCCAACACCGGGGAGCTGTTTTTT
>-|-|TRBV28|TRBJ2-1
CASRIRGPVGEQFF
TGTGCCAGCAGAATCCGGGGCCCGGTGGGTGAGCAGTTCTTC
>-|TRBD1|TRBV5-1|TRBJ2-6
CASSSDRGLLGGANVLTF
TGCGCCAGCAGCTCCGACAGGGGTCTCCTGGGAGGGGCCAACGTCCTGACTTTC
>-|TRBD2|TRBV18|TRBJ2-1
CASSPGLAGQEQFF
TGTGCCAGCTCACCGGGACTAGCGGGGCAGGAGCAGTTCTTC
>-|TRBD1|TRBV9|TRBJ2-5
CASSPHRGGETQYF
TGTGCCAGCAGCCCCCACAGGGGTGGGGAGACCCAGTACTTC
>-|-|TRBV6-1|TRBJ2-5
CASSESGQQETQYF
TGTGCCAGCAGTGAATCCGGACAGCAAGAGACCCAGTACTTC
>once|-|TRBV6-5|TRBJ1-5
CASSPRDTNQPQHF
TGTGCCAGCAGTCCCCGGGACACCAATCAGCCCCAGCATTTT
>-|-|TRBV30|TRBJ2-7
CAWSGGIDYEQYF
TGTGCCTGGAGTGGAGGGATAGACTACGAGCAGTACTTC
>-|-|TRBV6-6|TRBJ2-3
CASSYTTVDTQYF
TGTGCCAGCAGTTACACGACTGTAGATACGCAGTATTTT
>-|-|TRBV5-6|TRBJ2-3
CASSLVRGWGTDTQYF
TGTGCCAGCAGCTTAGTCCGGGGGTGGGGCACAGATACGCAGTATTTT
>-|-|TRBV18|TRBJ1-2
CASSPVRDVYYGYTF
TGTGCCAGCTCACCAGTCAGGGACGTATACTATGGCTACACCTTC
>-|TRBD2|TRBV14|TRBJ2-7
CASRPAGGLFEQYF
TGTGCCAGCAGGCCAGCGGGGGGGCTCTTCGAGCAGTACTTC
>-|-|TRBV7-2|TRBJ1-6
CAASGGISYNSPLHF
TGTGCCGCAAGCGGGGGTATCTCCTATAATTCACCCCTCCACTTT
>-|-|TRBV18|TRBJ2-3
CASSPSGASTDTQYF
TGTGCCAGCTCACCTAGCGGAGCTAGCACAGATACGCAGTATTTT
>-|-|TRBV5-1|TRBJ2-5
CASSFGVGETQYF
TGCGCCAGCAGCTTCGGGGTCGGGGAGACCCAGTACTTC
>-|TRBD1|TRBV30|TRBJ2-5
CAWSKGGTGTQYF
TGTGCCTGGAGTAAAGGGGGCACGGGGACCCAGTACTTC
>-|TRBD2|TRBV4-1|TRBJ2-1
CASSQDRPSGAYNEQFF
TGCGCCAGCAGCCAAGATAGGCCTAGCGGTGCCTACAATGAGCAGTTCTTC
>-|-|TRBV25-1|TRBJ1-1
CASSEFGLGGANTEAFF
TGTGCCAGCAGTGAATTTGGGTTGGGAGGGGCCAACACTGAAGCTTTCTTT
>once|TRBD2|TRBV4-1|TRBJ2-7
CASSQDPGREGYEQYF
TGCGCCAGCAGCCAAGATCCGGGCAGGGAGGGCTACGAGCAGTACTTC
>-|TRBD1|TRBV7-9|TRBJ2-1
CASSPPGQIYNEQFF
TGTGCCAGCAGCCCTCCGGGACAGATCTACAATGAGCAGTTCTTC
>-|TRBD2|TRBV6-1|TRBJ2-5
CASSEGLAGGGETQYF
TGTGCCAGCAGTGAAGGGCTTGCGGGAGGGGGAGAGACCCAGTACTTC
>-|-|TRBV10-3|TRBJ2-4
CAISESSTNIQYF
TGTGCCATCAGTGAGTCGTCTACCAACATTCAGTACTTC
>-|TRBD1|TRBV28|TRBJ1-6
CASSPQGGNWNSPLHF
TGTGCCAGCAGTCCACAGGGGGGGAATTGGAATTCACCCCTCCACTTT
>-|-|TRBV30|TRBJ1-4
CAWSVGGRANEKLFF
TGTGCCTGGAGCGTGGGGGGCAGGGCTAATGAAAAACTGTTTTTT
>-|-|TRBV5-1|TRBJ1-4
CASSSVPGQVTNEKLFF
TGCGCCAGCAGCTCCGTCCCGGGACAAGTAACTAATGAAAAACTGTTTTTT
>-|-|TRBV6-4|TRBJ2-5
CASSDSNHRSQETQYF
TGTGCCAGCAGTGACTCTAATCACAGGAGCCAAGAGACCCAGTACTTC
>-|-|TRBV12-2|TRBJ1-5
CASRPPGGNQPQHF
TGTGCAAGTCGCCCTCCCGGGGGAAATCAGCCCCAGCATTTT
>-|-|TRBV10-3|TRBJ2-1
CAVQPGPLDNEQFF
TGTGCCGTGCAACCGGGACCCCTGGACAATGAGCAGTTCTTC
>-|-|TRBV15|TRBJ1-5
CATKITREGNQPQHF
TGTGCCACCAAAATCACCCGTGAGGGCAATCAGCCCCAGCATTTT
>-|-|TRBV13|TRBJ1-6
CASSAPPSPLHF
TGTGCCAGCAGCGCCCCCCCGTCACCCCTCCACTTT
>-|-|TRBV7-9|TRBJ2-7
CASSFFGATGTAVREQYF
TGTGCCAGCAGTTTCTTCGGGGCGACCGGGACGGCCGTTCGGGAGCAGTACTTC
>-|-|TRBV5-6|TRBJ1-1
CASSYPGGNTEAFF
TGTGCCAGCAGCTATCCTGGGGGGAACACTGAAGCTTTCTTT
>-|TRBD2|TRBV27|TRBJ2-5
CASRGLARGETQYF
TGTGCCAGCAGGGGACTAGCTAGGGGAGAGACCCAGTACTTC
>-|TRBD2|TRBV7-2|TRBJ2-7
CASSLGTSGSYEQYF
TGTGCCAGCAGCTTAGGGACTAGCGGGAGTTACGAGCAGTACTTC
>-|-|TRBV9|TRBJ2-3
CASSVLAADTQYF
TGTGCCAGCAGCGTTTTAGCGGCAGATACGCAGTATTTT
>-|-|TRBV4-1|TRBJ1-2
CASSHPVPGPSWGYTF
TGCGCCAGCAGCCATCCCGTACCGGGGCCTTCATGGGGCTACACCTTC
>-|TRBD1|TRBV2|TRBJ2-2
CASRMGQGYTGELFF
TGTGCCAGCAGGATGGGACAGGGGTACACCGGGGAGCTGTTTTTT
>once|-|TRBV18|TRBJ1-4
CASSPPQKGEKLFF
TGTGCCAGCTCACCACCCCAAAAGGGGGAAAAACTGTTTTTT
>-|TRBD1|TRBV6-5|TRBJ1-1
CASSAPDRVQAFF
TGTGCCAGCAGTGCGCCCGACAGGGTCCAAGCTTTCTTT